The rows below give T cell receptor beta chains drawn from one sample of a study of shared clonotypes between healthy human individuals. The assay was immunoSEQ multiplex PCR, and TCRdb's table has in-frame clones only and misses some. The profile shows around 2,100,000 clones, about 94% of them singletons. Sequenced: naive CD8+ T cells sorted from blood. The receptor set was obtained from a young man in good health. Both conserved end residues are part of each CDR3. The D gene is left open where the match is weak. Clone sizes are given selectively: once, few, many, or a class where the clone is expanded.

D gene: NA
J gene: TRBJ2-7
clone size: NA
V gene: TRBV6-1
CDR3 protein: CASSDPWTRVALYEQYF
CDR3 DNA: TGTGCCAGCAGTGACCCGTGGACAAGGGTTGCCCTCTACGAGCAGTACTTC

D gene: TRBD1
J gene: TRBJ1-1
clone size: NA
V gene: TRBV25-1
CDR3 protein: CASRQGVGTNTEAFF
CDR3 DNA: TGTGCCAGCAGACAGGGGGTCGGCACGAACACTGAAGCTTTCTTT

D gene: NA
J gene: TRBJ2-5
clone size: NA
V gene: TRBV2
CDR3 protein: CASKKTQEETQYF
CDR3 DNA: TGTGCCAGCAAAAAGACGCAAGAAGAGACCCAGTACTTC

D gene: NA
J gene: TRBJ1-2
clone size: once
V gene: TRBV15
CDR3 protein: CATSRDLETGQGYTF
CDR3 DNA: TGTGCCACCAGCAGAGATTTGGAAACAGGGCAAGGCTACACCTTC

D gene: NA
J gene: TRBJ1-1
clone size: NA
V gene: TRBV4-1
CDR3 protein: CASSQAGGVTEAFF
CDR3 DNA: TGCGCCAGCAGCCAAGCGGGGGGCGTCACTGAAGCTTTCTTT

D gene: NA
J gene: TRBJ2-1
clone size: NA
V gene: TRBV5-6
CDR3 protein: CASSLGLGNEQFF
CDR3 DNA: TGTGCCAGCAGCTTGGGACTAGGGAATGAGCAGTTCTTC

D gene: TRBD1
J gene: TRBJ2-7
clone size: NA
V gene: TRBV4-3
CDR3 protein: CASSQETGVEQYF
CDR3 DNA: TGCGCCAGCAGCCAAGAGACAGGGGTCGAGCAGTACTTC

D gene: NA
J gene: TRBJ1-1
clone size: NA
V gene: TRBV13
CDR3 protein: CASRVIAVSEGTVTEAFF
CDR3 DNA: TGTGCCAGCAGAGTTATAGCGGTTTCCGAGGGTACGGTCACTGAAGCTTTCTTT

D gene: NA
J gene: TRBJ2-2
clone size: NA
V gene: TRBV4-3
CDR3 protein: CASSPGLLSGELFF
CDR3 DNA: TGCGCCAGCAGCCCCGGACTTTTGTCCGGGGAGCTGTTTTTT

D gene: NA
J gene: TRBJ2-5
clone size: once
V gene: TRBV9
CDR3 protein: CASSGWEETQYF
CDR3 DNA: TGTGCCAGCAGCGGGTGGGAAGAGACCCAGTACTTC

D gene: NA
J gene: TRBJ2-7
clone size: NA
V gene: TRBV4-1
CDR3 protein: CASSQEIGSRGSYEQYF
CDR3 DNA: TGCGCCAGCAGCCAAGAAATCGGTTCCAGGGGCTCCTACGAGCAGTACTTC

D gene: NA
J gene: TRBJ1-1
clone size: once
V gene: TRBV15
CDR3 protein: CATSRGGEDTEAFF
CDR3 DNA: TGTGCCACCAGCAGAGGTGGGGAGGACACTGAAGCTTTCTTT

D gene: NA
J gene: TRBJ1-5
clone size: NA
V gene: TRBV7-2
CDR3 protein: CASSLNRERDQPQHF
CDR3 DNA: TGTGCCAGCAGCCTTAACAGGGAACGGGATCAGCCCCAGCATTTT